Below, 4 T cell receptor beta chains from the same sample are listed, as sequenced in a study of T cell repertoires in cytomegalovirus infection. These receptors have no identified antigens. In TCRdb, the reads were re-called with MiXCR into one record per CDR3 protein. Among about 770,000 distinct CDR3 sequences listed, about 29% were seen once. Specimen: cultured CD8+ T cells from PBMCs, collected from culture after CMV antigen stimulation. These receptor sequences come from a human donor in good health (CMV status not recorded). Some clones in this sample may be carry-over from other donors' samples.

This clonotype came up a few times. The chain has TRBV7-9 and TRBJ2-1; 7 nucleotides align to TRBD2. This CDR3 has 16 amino acids. V trimming: 3 bases; J trimming: 0 bases; junction bases outside the gene matches: 5. CDR1 is SEHNR and CDR2 is FQNEAQ in the germline V gene (reference sequence). Here the CDR3 DNA reads TGTGCCAGCAGCTTCGACCCTAGCGGCTCCTACAATGAGCAGTTCTTC. Translating gives CASSFDPSGSYNEQFF.

Points on this clonotype: A read error may explain this, as a much larger clone is one base away. The genes are TRBV7-2 and TRBJ2-4, with 9 bases aligning to TRBD1. The CDR3 has 17 residues. Germline assignment: CDR1 SGHTA and CDR2 FQGNSA. The CDR3 DNA reads TGTGCCAGCAGCTTACCCGGACAGGGGTTGACCAAAAACTTTCAGTACTTC. Translating gives CASSLPGQGLTKNFQYF. Full variable domain (remainder filled in from reference TRBV7-2 and TRBJ2-4): GAGVSQSPSNKVTEKGKDVELRCDPISGHTALYWYRQSLGQGLEFLIYFQGNSAPDKSGLPSDRFSAERTGGSVSTLTIQRTQQEDSAVYLCASSLPGQGLTKNFQYFGAGTRLSVL.

CDR3 amino acids: CASSLTTVGGNQPQHF. The CDR3 region has the DNA TGTGCCAGCAGTTTAACGACAGTGGGAGGCAATCAGCCCCAGCATTTT. This chain connects TRBV28 to TRBJ1-5, with a weak D call TRBD1 (5 bases). The CDR3 is 16 amino acids. Germline values: CDR1 MDHEN, CDR2 SYDVKM. The V end was cut by 2 bases, the J end by 2 bases, with 13 bases between.

The chain carries TRBV12-3 or TRBV12-4 and TRBJ1-5; D is possibly TRBD1 (6 bases). The CDR3 is 13 residues long. With 6 bases removed from V and 4 bases from J, the gap between germline ends came to 10 bases. The CDR3 region has the DNA TGTGCCAGCAGGAGGACAGCAAATCAGCCCCAGCATTTT. Protein product: CASRRTANQPQHF.